This TCR beta chain was identified in a study of early T cells in non-severe SARS-CoV-2 infection. Study-level information: Whole-blood bulk RNA, unsorted, was sequenced, and chains were unpaired.

Attached unique molecular identifiers marked individual cDNA molecules. A single record per CDR3 protein comes from TCRdb applying MiXCR to the 5' RACE reads. In the table there are about 92,000 distinct CDR3 sequences, 16% of which are singletons. From germline, CDR1 is SGHAT and CDR2 FQNNGV. V lost 5 bases, J lost 2 bases, and 16 bases lay in between. CDR3 length: 15 amino acids. The chain is built from TRBV11-2 and TRBJ2-7; no clear D. The sequence derives from an adult who was a healthcare worker with PCR-confirmed SARS-CoV-2 infection or an uninfected control (not recorded which). Source material: whole blood. CDR3 residues: CASSRRALVAYEQYF. The CDR3 nucleotides are TGTGCCAGCAGCCGCCGGGCCCTAGTCGCCTACGAGCAGTACTTC.